Listed here is a single T cell receptor beta chain. Its antigen is not known. These data belong to a study of shared clonotypes between healthy human individuals. Study-level findings and limits: Sharing across four donors was highest in naive CD4 (approximately 5%) and lowest in memory CD8 (0.4%).

Terminally differentiated effector memory CD45RA+ cells were left out of the naive CD8 fraction, which was CD45RO-negative and positively selected for CCR7. Study processing details: ImmunoSEQ gave junction-only sequences without quality scores, so filtering differed. TCRdb keeps only in-frame clones here, not all; method: immunoSEQ multiplex PCR. The DNA gave D and trimming, while V, J and clone size come from that table. This repertoire shows about 2.2 million clones, over 85% found once; its top ten account for about 1.7%. The germline V and J ends were trimmed by 5 bases and 5 bases, with 29 bases remaining between them. This CDR3 has 19 residues. Germline V gene sequence: CDR1 MDHEN, CDR2 SYDVKM.

The TCR comes from a man in his late teens or twenties in good health. Some clones in this sample may be carry-over from other donors' samples. The J gene is TRBJ2-3, the V gene TRBV28, with D maybe TRBD2 (7 bases). The specimen was naive CD8+ T cells from PBMCs. The CDR3 protein is CASSAKWSEGGKKKDTQYF. CDR3 bases: TGTGCCAGCAGTGCGAAATGGTCCGAGGGGGGGAAGAAAAAAGATACGCAGTATTTT. The entire variable domain, with the rest obtained from reference TRBV28 and TRBJ2-3, is as follows: DVKVTQSSRYLVKRTGEKVFLECVQDMDHENMFWYRQDPGLGLRLIYFSYDVKMKEKGDIPEGYSVSREKKERFSLILESASTNQTSMYLCASSAKWSEGGKKKDTQYFGPGTRLTVL.